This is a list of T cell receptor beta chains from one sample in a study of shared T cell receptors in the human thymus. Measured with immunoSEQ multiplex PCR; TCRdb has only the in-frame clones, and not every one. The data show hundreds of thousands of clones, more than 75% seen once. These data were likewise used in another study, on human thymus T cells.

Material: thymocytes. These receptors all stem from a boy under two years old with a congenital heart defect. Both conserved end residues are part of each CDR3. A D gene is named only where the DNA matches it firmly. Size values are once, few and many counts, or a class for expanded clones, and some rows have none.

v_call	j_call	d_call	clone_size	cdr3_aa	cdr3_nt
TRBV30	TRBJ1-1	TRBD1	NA	CAWGQGRKNTEAFF	TGTGCCTGGGGACAGGGGAGGAAGAACACTGAAGCTTTCTTT
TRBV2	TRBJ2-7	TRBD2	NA	CASSEGLAGEVGYEQYF	TGTGCCAGCAGTGAAGGGTTAGCGGGAGAAGTAGGCTACGAGCAGTACTTC
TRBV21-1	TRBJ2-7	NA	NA	CASSKPVWRGGYEQYF	TGTGCCAGCAGCAAACCCGTTTGGAGGGGGGGCTACGAGCAGTACTTC
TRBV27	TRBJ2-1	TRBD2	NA	CASSTSSGSNLNEQFF	TGTGCCAGCAGTACATCTAGCGGGAGTAACTTGAATGAGCAGTTCTTC
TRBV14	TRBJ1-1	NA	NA	CASSQVPAEAFF	TGTGCCAGCAGCCAAGTTCCGGCTGAAGCTTTCTTT
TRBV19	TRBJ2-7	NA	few	CASSPPDRIAYEQYF	TGTGCCAGTAGCCCCCCCGACAGGATTGCCTACGAGCAGTACTTC
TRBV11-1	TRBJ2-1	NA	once	CASSLTDSYNEQFF	TGTGCCAGCAGCTTAACTGACTCCTACAATGAGCAGTTCTTC
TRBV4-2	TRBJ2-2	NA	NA	CASSPGRENTGELFF	TGTGCCAGCAGCCCCGGTCGGGAGAACACCGGGGAGCTGTTTTTT
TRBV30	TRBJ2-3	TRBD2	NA	CAWIGLAGNTDTQYF	TGTGCCTGGATTGGACTAGCGGGGAACACAGATACGCAGTATTTT
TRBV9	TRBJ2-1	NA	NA	CASSVDGPSWQFF	TGTGCCAGCAGCGTAGATGGGCCAAGTTGGCAGTTCTTC
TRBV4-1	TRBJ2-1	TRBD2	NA	CASTPGGRASEQFF	TGCGCCAGCACCCCGGGCGGGAGGGCCAGTGAGCAGTTCTTC
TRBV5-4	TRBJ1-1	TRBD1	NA	CASSFWDRATEAFF	TGTGCCAGCAGCTTCTGGGACAGGGCCACTGAAGCTTTCTTT
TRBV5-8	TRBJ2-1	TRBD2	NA	CASSLAGTKQFF	TGTGCCAGCAGCTTGGCGGGGACTAAACAGTTCTTC
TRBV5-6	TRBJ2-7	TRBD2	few	CASSLNLGREGSNEQYF	TGTGCCAGCAGCTTGAACCTTGGGCGGGAGGGTAGCAACGAGCAGTACTTC
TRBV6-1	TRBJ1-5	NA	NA	CASSGEAPNWSQHF	TGTGCCAGCAGTGGAGAGGCACCGAATTGGTCCCAGCATTTT
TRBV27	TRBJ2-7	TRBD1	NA	CASSLRQGYEQYF	TGTGCCAGCAGTCTCCGACAGGGGTACGAGCAGTACTTC
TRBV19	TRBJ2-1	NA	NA	CASSRPLRGSYNEQFF	TGTGCCAGTAGTAGACCCCTACGCGGCTCCTACAATGAGCAGTTCTTC
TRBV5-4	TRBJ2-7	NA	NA	CASSSPSYEQYF	TGTGCCAGCAGCTCCCCGTCCTACGAGCAGTACTTC
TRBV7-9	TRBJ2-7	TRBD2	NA	CASSPNAAAGREGYEQYF	TGTGCCAGCAGCCCTAACGCAGCCGCTGGGCGGGAGGGTTACGAGCAGTACTTC
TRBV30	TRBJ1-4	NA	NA	CACPGQRKRKLFF	TGTGCCTGCCCAGGGCAGAGGAAGAGAAAACTGTTTTTT
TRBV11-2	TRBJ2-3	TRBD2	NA	CASSQTSGRGADTQYF	TGTGCCAGCAGCCAGACTAGCGGGAGGGGGGCAGATACGCAGTATTTT
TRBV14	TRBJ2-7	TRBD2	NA	CASSQLKGTSASYEQYF	TGTGCCAGCAGCCAATTGAAGGGGACTAGCGCATCCTACGAGCAGTACTTC
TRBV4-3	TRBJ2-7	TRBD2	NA	CASSQYLAESSYEQYF	TGCGCCAGCAGCCAATATCTAGCGGAGAGCTCCTACGAGCAGTACTTC
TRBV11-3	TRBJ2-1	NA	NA	CASSLGGGGAGNEQFF	TGTGCCAGCAGCTTAGGGGGTGGGGGGGCTGGCAATGAGCAGTTCTTC
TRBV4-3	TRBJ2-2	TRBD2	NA	CASSQDPLSGTSTKNTGELFF	TGCGCCAGCAGCCAAGACCCGCTATCTGGGACTAGCACGAAGAACACCGGGGAGCTGTTTTTT
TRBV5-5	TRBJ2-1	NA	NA	CASSRPTTGKTYNEQFF	TGTGCCAGCAGCCGACCAACTACAGGAAAAACCTACAATGAGCAGTTCTTC
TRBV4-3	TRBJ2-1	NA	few	CASSQGGSYNEQFF	TGCGCCAGCAGCCAAGGCGGCTCCTACAATGAGCAGTTCTTC
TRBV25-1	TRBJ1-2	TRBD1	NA	CASRGRDRRPNYGYTF	TGTGCCAGCAGAGGCCGGGACAGGCGTCCTAACTATGGCTACACCTTC
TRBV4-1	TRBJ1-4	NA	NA	CAKRRAVREGSNEKLFF	TGCGCCAAGCGTAGGGCGGTTAGGGAGGGCTCTAATGAAAAACTGTTTTTT
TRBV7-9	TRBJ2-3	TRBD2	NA	CASSSIRLAYDRDTQYF	TGTGCCAGCAGCTCTATCAGACTAGCGTACGATAGGGATACGCAGTATTTT
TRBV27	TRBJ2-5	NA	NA	CASSLTASQETQYF	TGTGCCAGCAGTTTGACGGCTAGTCAAGAGACCCAGTACTTC
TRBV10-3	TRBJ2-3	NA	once	CAISEPELADTQYF	TGTGCCATCAGTGAGCCAGAGCTAGCAGATACGCAGTATTTT
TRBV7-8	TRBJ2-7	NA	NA	CASKTGASGSYEQYF	TGTGCCAGCAAAACGGGGGCTAGCGGCTCCTACGAGCAGTACTTC
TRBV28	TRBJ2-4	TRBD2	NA	CASSSLAEDKNIQYF	TGTGCCAGCAGTTCACTAGCGGAAGACAAAAACATTCAGTACTTC
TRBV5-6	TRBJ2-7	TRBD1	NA	CASSLARGRSEQYF	TGTGCCAGCAGCTTAGCCAGGGGGCGTAGCGAGCAGTACTTC
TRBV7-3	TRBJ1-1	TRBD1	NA	CASSPSYRGPWSAEAFF	TGTGCCAGCAGCCCAAGTTACAGGGGACCCTGGAGCGCTGAAGCTTTCTTT
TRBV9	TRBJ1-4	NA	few	CASSVGRAANEKLFF	TGTGCCAGCAGCGTAGGGAGGGCGGCTAATGAAAAACTGTTTTTT
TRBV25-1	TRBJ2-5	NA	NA	CASSEYPGGRETQYF	TGTGCCAGCAGTGAATATCCAGGAGGCAGAGAGACCCAGTACTTC
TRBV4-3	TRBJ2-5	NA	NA	CASRTDRGDTSGDEETQYF	TGCGCCAGCAGGACGGACAGGGGCGACACTAGCGGGGATGAAGAGACCCAGTACTTC
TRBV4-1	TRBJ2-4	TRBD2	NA	CASSQEFQREFVLAKNIQYF	TGCGCCAGCAGCCAAGAATTCCAGCGGGAGTTCGTACTAGCCAAAAACATTCAGTACTTC
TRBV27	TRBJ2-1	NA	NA	CASSLFGNKAVYEQFF	TGTGCCAGCAGTTTATTCGGGAACAAGGCCGTTTATGAGCAGTTCTTC
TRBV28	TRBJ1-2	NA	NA	CAISTSSLGYTF	TGTGCCATCTCGACTTCCTCCCTTGGCTACACCTTC
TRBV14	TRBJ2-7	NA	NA	CASSQVSDYRNEQYF	TGTGCCAGCAGCCAAGTTTCGGACTATAGGAACGAGCAGTACTTC
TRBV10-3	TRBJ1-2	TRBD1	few	CAIRRQGAEANYGYTF	TGTGCCATCCGGCGGCAGGGGGCCGAGGCCAACTATGGCTACACCTTC
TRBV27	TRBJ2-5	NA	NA	CASSPGVTAEGTQYF	TGTGCCAGCAGTCCCGGGGTTACAGCCGAGGGGACCCAGTACTTC
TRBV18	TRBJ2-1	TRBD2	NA	CASSPGLARDYNEQFF	TGTGCCAGCTCACCCGGACTAGCGAGAGACTACAATGAGCAGTTCTTC
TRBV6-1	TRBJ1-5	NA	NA	CASRSPRQPQHF	TGTGCCAGCAGGTCCCCACGGCAGCCCCAGCATTTT
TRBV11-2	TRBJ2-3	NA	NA	CASSLDTKGRRTSTDTQYF	TGTGCCAGCAGCTTAGATACGAAGGGCCGGCGGACTAGCACAGATACGCAGTATTTT
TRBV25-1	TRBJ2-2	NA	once	CASSSPGTPNTGELFF	TGTGCCAGCAGTTCACCGGGGACACCGAACACCGGGGAGCTGTTTTTT
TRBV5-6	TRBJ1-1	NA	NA	CASSLWGSGRKNTEAFF	TGTGCCAGCAGCTTGTGGGGTTCGGGGAGGAAGAACACTGAAGCTTTCTTT